These 14 T cell receptor beta chains share one sample of origin, sequenced in a study of T cell responses to AZD1222 COVID-19 vaccine. Here immunoSEQ multiplex PCR was the method, and the copy in TCRdb shows in-frame clones only, minus some. The sample includes just under 95,000 clones, approximately 91% of them seen just once. Sequencing was performed on peripheral blood, taken on day 0 of AZD1222 vaccination. These TCRs come from an adult in good health.

The rearrangement joins TRBV28 to TRBJ1-1; a possible D gene is TRBD1 (5 bases). Germline V gives CDR1 MDHEN, CDR2 SYDVKM. The CDR3 length is 16 residues. The V gene lost 6 bases and the J gene lost 6 bases, with 23 bases spanning the gap. CDR3: CASRVRGTRTRAEAFF. As DNA, the CDR3 is TGTGCCAGCAGAGTACGCGGGACGCGGACGAGGGCTGAAGCTTTCTTT.

V usage is TRBV4-1 and J usage is TRBJ2-1; D unclear. The germline V gene encodes CDR1 MGHRA and CDR2 YSYEKL. This CDR3 contains 15 residues. Trimming left V 6 bases short and J 1 base short, with 13 bases between. The CDR3, as DNA: TGCGCCAGCAGTAGCCCCCTTGGGTCCTACAATGAGCAGTTCTTC. It codes for CASSSPLGSYNEQFF.

V usage is TRBV2 and J usage is TRBJ2-2, with D uncertain. The CDR3 runs to 12 residues. V was clipped by 2 bases and J by 13 bases, with 11 bases between them. Germline V gene lookup returns CDR1 SNHLY and CDR2 FYNNEI. The DNA for the CDR3 is TGTGCCAGCAGTGAAAGGGCGGTGGTGCTGTTTTTT. This gives the protein CASSERAVVLFF.

The chain uses TRBV10-1 and TRBJ2-5; unclear D gene. The CDR3 length is 14 residues. The ends were cut back, 2 bases at V and 5 bases at J, with 12 bases in the middle. Germline V lookup: CDR1 WNHNN, CDR2 SYGVQD (reference sequence). The CDR3 DNA follows: TGCGCCAGCAGTGAGGGCCAGTGCAACGAGACCCAGTACTTC. Translation gives CASSEGQCNETQYF.

This sequence joins TRBV20-1 and TRBJ2-1; TRBD2 is a possible D gene (6 bases). V lost 2 bases and J 9 bases, leaving 8 bases between the germline ends. The CDR3 contains 11 residues. Looked up from germline, CDR1 is DFQATT and CDR2 is SNEGSKA (reference sequence). The CDR3 nucleotides read TGCAGTGCTAGACCGGGGGTTGAGCAGTTCTTC. This encodes CSARPGVEQFF.

The V call is TRBV5-1, the J call TRBJ1-1, with no clear D. CDR3 length: 13 amino acids. Germline values: CDR1 SGHRS, CDR2 YFSETQ. With 0 bases removed from V and 2 bases from J, the gap between germline ends came to 5 bases. This CDR3 reads CASSLEGNTEAFF. Written as DNA, the CDR3 is TGCGCCAGCAGCTTGGAAGGTAACACTGAAGCTTTCTTT.

The chain links TRBV4-1 to TRBJ1-2; TRBD1 aligns across 8 bases. This CDR3 comprises 14 residues. V trimming: 0 bases; J trimming: 7 bases; junction bases outside the gene matches: 4. Germline CDR1 is MGHRA and CDR2 is YSYEKL. In DNA, the CDR3 is TGCGCCAGCAGCCAAGAGGGGACAGGACTTGGCTACACCTTC. Amino acid sequence: CASSQEGTGLGYTF.

The chain joins TRBV7-9 to TRBJ2-7, with TRBD2 identical over 9 bases. CDR3 length equals 17 residues. The germline V gene encodes CDR1 SEHNR and CDR2 FQNEAQ (reference sequence). The trim removed 1 base at V and 5 bases at J, leaving 12 bases unmatched. The CDR3 protein is CASSLEAVLTSGHEQYF. As DNA, the CDR3 is TGTGCCAGCAGCTTAGAGGCGGTTTTGACTAGCGGCCACGAGCAGTACTTC.

J is TRBJ1-5 and V is TRBV18; D may be TRBD1 (5 bases). This CDR3 region has 15 residues. Germline V gives CDR1 KGHSH, CDR2 LQKENI. The germline V and J ends were trimmed by 1 base and 1 base, with 8 bases remaining between them. CDR3 region: CASSPQGFSNQPQHF. CDR3 bases: TGTGCCAGCTCACCACAGGGGTTCAGCAATCAGCCCCAGCATTTT.

This chain links TRBV2 with TRBJ2-3; TRBD1 or TRBD2 may be the D gene (5 bases each). CDR3 length: 14 amino acids. Germline V gene data show CDR1 as SNHLY and CDR2 as FYNNEI. Trimming cost V 6 bases and J 1 base, with 11 bases left between them. Here the CDR3 reads CASRDRGGTDTQYF. The CDR3 nucleotides read TGTGCCAGCAGAGATAGGGGAGGCACAGATACGCAGTATTTT.

The chain has TRBV4-2 and TRBJ1-1; D possibly corresponds to TRBD1 (5 bases). The V end lost 0 bases, the J end lost 1 base, and 12 bases lay between the germline ends. Germline assignment: CDR1 LGHNA and CDR2 YNFKEQ. The CDR3 sequence is 16 residues long. DNA of the CDR3: TGTGCCAGCAGCCAAGATTTATTGGGACCGAACACTGAAGCTTTCTTT. This sequence encodes CASSQDLLGPNTEAFF.

The chain employs TRBV6-5 and TRBJ1-2, with 9 bases matching TRBD1. The CDR3 has 12 amino acids. Losses at the gene ends were 11 bases for V and 6 bases for J; bases not matched to a gene: 7. CDR1 and CDR2 (germline): MNHEY, SVGAGI. The CDR3 region is CAGRRDRDGYTF. Written as DNA, the CDR3 is TGTGCCGGACGCCGGGACAGGGATGGCTACACCTTC.

This chain uses TRBV6-2 or TRBV6-3 with TRBJ1-3; D unclear. The ends were cut back, 4 bases at V and 4 bases at J, with 14 bases in the middle. Germline V CDR1 and CDR2: MNHEY, SVGEGT. The CDR3 contains 15 residues. The CDR3 sequence: CASSSRQSSGNTIYF. For the CDR3, the DNA is TGTGCCAGCAGTTCCCGACAAAGCTCCGGAAACACCATATATTTT.

The chain couples TRBV19 to TRBJ1-2; D call uncertain. Looked up from germline, CDR1 is LNHDA and CDR2 is SQIVND (reference sequence). Between the trimmed V and J ends, which lost 7 bases and 2 bases, there was a span of 8 bases. CDR3 length: 12 amino acids. This chain's CDR3 is CASMGRNYGYTF. The CDR3 DNA is TGTGCCAGTATGGGCAGGAACTATGGCTACACCTTC.